This T cell receptor (beta chain) was sequenced for a study of radiotherapy plus CTLA-4 blockade in lung cancer. Patients with chemo-refractory metastatic non-small-cell lung cancer received focal radiation plus CTLA-4 blockade with ipilimumab. With 2 bases removed from V and 4 bases from J, the gap between germline ends came to 14 bases. This CDR3 has 15 residues. Germline V gene data show CDR1 as MDHEN and CDR2 as SYDVKM. Study-level results: In blood, after radiotherapy plus ipilimumab, tumor-derived TCR clones expanded. Reported findings show early blood T cell clone dynamics, with interferon-beta, best predicted response.

A few counts support this clone. The antigen remains undetermined. Sequencing was performed with immunoSEQ multiplex PCR; in TCRdb, only in-frame clones are kept and a portion is missing. The sample consists of just over 35,000 clones, approximately 85% of them appearing once. V and J are TRBV28 and TRBJ1-2, with D possibly being TRBD1 (5 bases). This sequence was found in a human donor with non-small cell lung cancer who had stable disease on radiotherapy plus ipilimumab. The specimen comprised peripheral blood, sampled from a patient treated with radiotherapy plus ipilimumab. The CDR3 DNA reads TGTGCCAGCAGTTTAAGGTTGCGGGGGGTCTATGGCTACACCTTC. Amino acid sequence: CASSLRLRGVYGYTF.